This T cell receptor beta chain stems from a study of cytomegalovirus exposure and HLA in healthy donors. General study points: It was taken for granted in presence/absence analyses that sequencing depth across donors was roughly uniform. Later analysis showed most CMV-associated TCR beta chains appearing HLA-restricted.

About this clone: Its antigen is still unknown.

Germline loops: CDR1 LNHDA, CDR2 SQIVND (reference sequence). The CDR3 spans 14 residues. The trim removed 6 bases at V and 2 bases at J, leaving 2 bases unmatched. It was with 60 Vbeta and 13 Jbeta primers that the PCR ran. Clones were read by immunoSEQ multiplex PCR, and TCRdb kept only the in-frame ones, dropping some. The sample holds 200,000 to 300,000 clones, roughly 86% seen once. Sequencing input: PBMCs. The TCR comes from a woman aged 40 to 50 in good health and CMV-seropositive. V gene TRBV19 combines with J gene TRBJ2-7, with 12 bases fitting TRBD2. The CDR3 nucleotides are TGTGCCAGTAGAAGACTAGCGGGAGCCTACGAGCAGTACTTC. This sequence encodes CASRRLAGAYEQYF.